These T cell receptor beta chains were read from a single sample in a study of shared clonotypes between healthy human individuals. Method: immunoSEQ multiplex PCR; TCRdb's copy keeps in-frame clones and lacks some. The sample lists around 2,000,000 clones; approximately 94% were seen once. Sequenced input: naive CD8+ T cells sorted from blood. These receptors all come from a man aged 18-30 years in good health. Each CDR3 is given with its conserved first and last residue. D genes are given only for firm matches. The size of a clone is reported for some rows only, either as once, few or many, or as a class for expanded clones.

D gene,clone size,J gene,V gene,CDR3 DNA,CDR3 protein
.,.,TRBJ2-7,TRBV27,TGTGCCAGCATGGCCCGGACGGCAGGGACGAACGAGCAGTACTTC,CASMARTAGTNEQYF
.,.,TRBJ2-1,TRBV4-1,TGCGCCAGCAGCCATATCGGGGTGGAGGACAATGAGCAGTTCTTC,CASSHIGVEDNEQFF
TRBD2,.,TRBJ2-1,TRBV4-1,TGCGCCAGCAGCCAAGTTGGGGCGGGGGGGCCCGACAATGAGCAGTTCTTC,CASSQVGAGGPDNEQFF
.,once,TRBJ2-1,TRBV5-4,TGTGCCAGCAGCCTTACACAGTACACAGACAATGAGCAGTTCTTC,CASSLTQYTDNEQFF
TRBD1,.,TRBJ2-7,TRBV9,TGTGCCAGCAGCGAATCCGGGACAGGGGTCCACGAGCAGTACTTC,CASSESGTGVHEQYF
.,.,TRBJ2-5,TRBV11-2,TGTGCCAGCAGCTTAGAGCCAGGTGGAGAGACCCAGTACTTC,CASSLEPGGETQYF
.,.,TRBJ1-4,TRBV29-1,TGCAGCGTTGAAGTTCAGGGTGGGGCAGGGGAAAAACTGTTTTTT,CSVEVQGGAGEKLFF
.,once,TRBJ1-4,TRBV2,TGTGCCAGCAGATGGACAAGGGAGGGGCAAACTAATGAAAAACTGTTTTTT,CASRWTREGQTNEKLFF
TRBD1,.,TRBJ2-7,TRBV5-6,TGTGCCAGCAGCTTGATAGGTCAGGGGGCCACCGAGCAGTACTTC,CASSLIGQGATEQYF
.,once,TRBJ2-3,TRBV18,TGTGCCAGCTCACGGCTGGGGCCCGGTCCAGATACGCAGTATTTT,CASSRLGPGPDTQYF
.,.,TRBJ1-1,TRBV27,TGTGCCAGCAGTTTCGGACCAGGATCCACTGAAGCTTTCTTT,CASSFGPGSTEAFF
.,.,TRBJ1-1,TRBV5-3,TGTGCCAGAAGCCGACAGGTTTGGGTCGAAGCTTTCTTT,CARSRQVWVEAFF
.,.,TRBJ2-7,TRBV18,TGTGCCAGCTCGCCTCGCTTGGTCGGCTCCTACGAGCAGTACTTC,CASSPRLVGSYEQYF
.,.,TRBJ1-3,TRBV7-8,TGTGCCAGCAGCGGGGCTGGAAACACCATATATTTT,CASSGAGNTIYF
.,.,TRBJ1-6,TRBV6-5,TGTGCCAGCAGTTACTGGCGGGGAGAAGGGGATTCACCCCTCCACTTT,CASSYWRGEGDSPLHF
.,.,TRBJ1-6,TRBV6-5,TGTGCCAGCAGTTACATTAGGGACGGGGGTTCACCCCTCCACTTT,CASSYIRDGGSPLHF
.,.,TRBJ2-3,TRBV7-9,TGTGCCAGCAGCTTACGTGATGAGGCGCAGTATTTT,CASSLRDEAQYF
.,once,TRBJ1-1,TRBV2,TGTGCCAGCAGTGGAAGTGACAGCATGAACACTGAAGCTTTCTTT,CASSGSDSMNTEAFF
.,.,TRBJ2-2,TRBV11-2,TGTGCCAGCTTCTCTTCGAAGGGGCTCGGGGAGCTGTTTTTT,CASFSSKGLGELFF
.,.,TRBJ2-2,TRBV6-6,TGTGCCAGCGATCCTATAGCGGCACTGAACACCGGGGAGCTGTTTTTT,CASDPIAALNTGELFF
TRBD1,.,TRBJ2-7,TRBV4-2,TGTGCCAGCAGACTCCGGGACAGGGGTGAATACGAGCAGTACTTC,CASRLRDRGEYEQYF
.,.,TRBJ1-5,TRBV30,TGTGCCTGGAGTGTGGAGGGGTATAGCAATCAGCCCCAGCATTTT,CAWSVEGYSNQPQHF
.,.,TRBJ2-2,TRBV13,TGTGCCAGCAGGGGGACGGGGGTTGACACCGGGGAGCTGTTTTTT,CASRGTGVDTGELFF
.,.,TRBJ1-4,TRBV21-1,TGTGCCAGCAGCGCAAAGGACGGTTCTAATGAAAAACTGTTTTTT,CASSAKDGSNEKLFF
.,.,TRBJ2-3,TRBV12-5,TGTGCTAGTGGTTTCGCAGGGGTTATGGATACGCAGTATTTT,CASGFAGVMDTQYF
.,.,TRBJ1-5,TRBV4-1,TGCGCCAGCAGCCATGTGAGCGATAGCAATCAGCCCCAGCATTTT,CASSHVSDSNQPQHF
TRBD2,.,TRBJ2-1,TRBV4-3,TGCGCCAGCAGCCAATTCCAGCCTAGCGGGAGTCGTAATGAGCAGTTCTTC,CASSQFQPSGSRNEQFF
.,.,TRBJ2-5,TRBV6-6,TGTGCCAGCAGTTCCCTTCAAGAGACCCAGTACTTC,CASSSLQETQYF
TRBD1,.,TRBJ1-6,TRBV5-6,TGTGCCAGCAGTCACCTGGGAGGGGGCACTGTCGCACCCCTCCACTTT,CASSHLGGGTVAPLHF
.,.,TRBJ2-1,TRBV5-1,TGCGCCAGCAGCAAGACACCGCCCAATGAGCAGTTCTTC,CASSKTPPNEQFF
.,.,TRBJ2-3,TRBV9,TGTGCCAGCAGCGTAGGGACAGTAAGCACAGATACGCAGTATTTT,CASSVGTVSTDTQYF
.,.,TRBJ1-1,TRBV28,TGTGCCAGCAGTTTTCGGGGCTTGAACACTGAAGCTTTCTTT,CASSFRGLNTEAFF
TRBD1,.,TRBJ1-1,TRBV19,TGTGCCAGTAGTACGGAGGGGACAGGGAGGATGGACACTGAAGCTTTCTTT,CASSTEGTGRMDTEAFF
TRBD1,.,TRBJ2-7,TRBV6-1,TGTGCCAGCAGTGAAGGAACAGGGGTTCTCTACGAGCAGTACTTC,CASSEGTGVLYEQYF
TRBD1,.,TRBJ1-6,TRBV9,TGTGCCAGCAGCGATCTCAGGGGGGATAATTCACCCCTCCACTTT,CASSDLRGDNSPLHF
.,.,TRBJ2-7,TRBV6-5,TGTGCCAGCAGTTACTCGTCCAGGGGCGCCTACGAGCAGTACTTC,CASSYSSRGAYEQYF
TRBD1,.,TRBJ2-2,TRBV4-1,TGCGCCAGCAGCCCCGGGACAGGGAACACCGGGGAGCTGTTTTTT,CASSPGTGNTGELFF
.,.,TRBJ2-5,TRBV9,TGTGCCAGCAGCGTAGAGACAGACCAGGAGACCCAGTACTTC,CASSVETDQETQYF
TRBD1,.,TRBJ1-4,TRBV6-5,TGTGCCAGCACCGCGACAGGGGGCCTTGAAAAACTGTTTTTT,CASTATGGLEKLFF
TRBD1,.,TRBJ2-2,TRBV7-3,TGTGCCAGCAGCTCGGGACAGGGATGGAACACCGGGGAGCTGTTTTTT,CASSSGQGWNTGELFF
TRBD1,once,TRBJ1-1,TRBV5-1,TGCGCCAGCAGCTTGGGACAGGGAGGAAACACTGAAGCTTTCTTT,CASSLGQGGNTEAFF
.,.,TRBJ1-3,TRBV5-6,TGTGCCAGCAGGGACAGCACTGGAAACACCATATATTTT,CASRDSTGNTIYF
.,.,TRBJ2-1,TRBV7-8,TGTGCCAGCAGCTCGGACAGTCTACATGAGCAGTTCTTC,CASSSDSLHEQFF
.,once,TRBJ2-5,TRBV15,TGTGCCACCAGCAGAGAACAGGTGGGGGAGACCCAGTACTTC,CATSREQVGETQYF
TRBD1,.,TRBJ2-7,TRBV6-1,TGTGCCAGCAGTTTGACAGGGAGCTCCTACGAGCAGTACTTC,CASSLTGSSYEQYF
.,.,TRBJ2-7,TRBV5-1,TGCGCCAGCAGCTTGGAACAGGACTACGAGCAGTACTTC,CASSLEQDYEQYF
.,.,TRBJ2-2,TRBV11-3,TGTGCCAGCAGCTCTGTGACAGGACTAACCGGGGAGCTGTTTTTT,CASSSVTGLTGELFF
.,.,TRBJ2-7,TRBV21-1,TGTGCCAGCAGCAACCCCCTCAGGGGCTACGAGCAGTACTTC,CASSNPLRGYEQYF
.,.,TRBJ1-4,TRBV7-9,TGTGCCAGCAGCCCTATTTGGGAAAAACTGTTTTTT,CASSPIWEKLFF
TRBD1,.,TRBJ1-4,TRBV7-9,TGTGCCCTACAGGGGGATGGTGAAAAACTGTTTTTT,CALQGDGEKLFF